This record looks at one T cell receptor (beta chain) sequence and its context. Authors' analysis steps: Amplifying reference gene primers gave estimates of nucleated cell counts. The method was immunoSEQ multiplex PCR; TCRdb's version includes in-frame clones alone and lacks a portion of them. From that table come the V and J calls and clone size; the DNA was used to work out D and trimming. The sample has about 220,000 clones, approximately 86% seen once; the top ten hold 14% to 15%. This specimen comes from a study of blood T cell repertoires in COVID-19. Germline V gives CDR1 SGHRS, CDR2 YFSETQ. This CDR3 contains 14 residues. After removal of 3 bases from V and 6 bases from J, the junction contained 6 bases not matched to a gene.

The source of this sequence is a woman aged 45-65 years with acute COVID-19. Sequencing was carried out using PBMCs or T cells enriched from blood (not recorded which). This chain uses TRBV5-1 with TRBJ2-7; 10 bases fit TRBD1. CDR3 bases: TGCGCCAGCAGCTCGGGGGGACAGGGGCTCGAGCAGTACTTC. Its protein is CASSSGGQGLEQYF.